This T cell receptor beta chain was profiled in a study of Ad26.COV2.S vaccination and SARS-CoV-2 variants (dated by TCRdb to about 2021). For the wider study: Donors in the vaccine arm were drawn from COV1001, a phase I-IIa trial of Ad26.COV2.S in healthy adults that was multicentre, randomized, double-blind and placebo-controlled. Blinding of investigators to trial group allocation was maintained during experiments and outcome assessment. Trial participants were randomized into five groups of five: low-dose or high-dose Ad26.COV2.S given once or twice, or placebo on both occasions. Dosing of Ad26.COV2.S was intramuscular, at either 5x10^10 or 1x10^11 viral particles, delivered as one shot or as two shots spaced 56 days apart. A total of approximately 30 samples were included in the TCR-sequenced set, comprising 19 Ad26.COV2.S vaccine recipients, 5 placebo recipients and 8 SARS-CoV-2 convalescent individuals. The specificity and breadth of SARS-CoV-2-reactive T cell receptors after Ad26.COV2.S vaccination were assessed by TCRbeta repertoire sequencing.

Findings and caveats that apply to the study as a whole: Substantial breadth of spike-specific CD8+ and CD4+ T cell responses was reported after vaccination. Higher spike-specific TCR breadth was observed in Ad26.COV2.S recipients than in placebo recipients (P = 0.0014). Vaccine and placebo recipients had similar non-spike TCR breadth, a finding consistent with the vaccine containing only spike. According to the authors, total T cell responses may have been underestimated by the TCR breadth and depth analyses. Comparing responses between vaccine doses or regimens was not something the study was powered to do.

This clone was seen once. Its antigen target is currently unknown. Per-base quality was not reported, and no clone a single base away is much larger than it. Via the germline V gene, CDR1 is MGHRA and CDR2 YSYEKL. V sheds 0 bases and J sheds 10 bases, leaving 13 bases between their ends. The CDR3 runs 14 residues from the cysteine to the phenylalanine. The read is trimmed to its CDR3 DNA, 42 bases read in frame from base 1. The immunoSEQ Assay was the method used to sequence TCRbeta CDR3 regions. After extraction, genomic DNA underwent amplification by bias-controlled multiplex PCR, followed by high-throughput sequencing. For the original study's pipeline: To quantify the absolute abundance of each unique TCRbeta CDR3 region, sequences were collapsed and filtered. T cell fraction was estimated by normalizing TCRbeta template counts to usable DNA, with usable DNA measured through amplification of reference genes found in all nucleated cells. Repertoire TCRs were annotated as SARS-CoV-2-specific when V gene, CDR3 amino acid sequence and J gene were exactly matched to a known reactive TCR set. The reference SARS-CoV-2 TCR set was derived from MIRA and filtered for enrichment in COVID-19-positive ImmuneCODE repertoires, a step that removed public or cross-reactive TCRs. Using the MIRA antigens, annotated TCRs were further analysed by specific ORF or by position within an ORF. Breadth was defined as annotated unique rearrangements over total unique productive rearrangements; depth was the summed frequency of those rearrangements. Group comparisons of TCR breadth used two-sided Wilcoxon rank-sum tests. What TCRdb holds here is the immuneACCESS table cut down to in-frame rearrangements. Part of the clones is not present; checked against another copy, under half of the missing clones reflect an unresolved V gene, and the others are unexplained. V, J and clone size reflect that table, while D and trimming were determined from the DNA. Across this sample there are some 460,000 clones, with roughly nine tenths seen only once. The top ten clones comprise around 1.8% of the sample.

Reading the label with the study, this specimen's treatment or condition is: over 15 received Ad26.COV2.S at low or high dose, single or two shots; about 5 received placebo; per-sample allocation not given. Repertoires of vaccine and placebo recipients were sequenced from samples taken on day 63 after the first injection. Cohort 1b enrolled 25 adults aged 18-55 years at a single site in Boston, USA, between 29 July and 7 August 2020. Ad26.COV2.S was a replication-incompetent adenovirus type 26 vector that expressed a prefusion-stabilized SARS-CoV-2 spike protein derived from the original Wuhan strain.

The receptor comes from a person aged 18 to 59 who received the Ad26.COV2.S COVID-19 vaccine or a placebo. Sequencing used peripheral blood, obtained in a trial of Ad26.COV2.S vaccine versus placebo. The chain is assembled from TRBV4-1 and TRBJ2-1; TRBD2 could be the D gene, as 6 bases match. Read as DNA, the sequence is TGCGCCAGCAGCCAAGATGTAGTCCGGGGGGAGCAGTTCTTC. It codes for CASSQDVVRGEQFF.